This TCR beta chain was sequenced in a study of T cell responses to AZD1222 COVID-19 vaccine. V was cut by 1 base and J by 1 base, with 10 bases left in between. Germline assignment: CDR1 SEHNR and CDR2 FQNEAQ (reference sequence). The CDR3 covers 16 residues. For this clone: Its antigen is not identified.

Points from the study as a whole: Repertoire sampling occurred only after the peak T cell response.

Libraries were prepared by immunoSEQ multiplex PCR; TCRdb keeps only in-frame clonotypes and omits some of them. The data hold roughly 140,000 clones, with roughly 91% observed a single time. The clonotype was recovered from an adult in good health. The source was peripheral blood, collected on day 0 of AZD1222 vaccination. The chain uses TRBV7-9 and TRBJ1-4; D is undetermined. The CDR3: CASSLVFTRTNEKLFF. As DNA, the CDR3 is TGTGCCAGCAGCTTAGTATTTACAAGAACTAATGAAAAACTGTTTTTT.